Detailed here is one TCR beta chain. The antigen remains undetermined. These data are taken from a study of T cell repertoires in cytomegalovirus infection. Background on the study: It was the public TCR beta signatures that indicated both CMV infection and matching HLA type. Broader study findings: Dominating the ex vivo response were HLA-C-restricted CMV-specific TCR beta clonotypes.

Germline V gene sequence: CDR1 MDHEN, CDR2 SYDVKM. Trimming left V 6 bases short and J 6 bases short, with 17 bases between. CDR3 length: 15 amino acids. From the reads, TCRdb called clonotypes with MiXCR, one entry per CDR3 protein. The top ten clones hold about 14% of a sample with approximately 1,000,000 distinct CDR3 sequences, roughly 30% of them seen once. The clonotype comes from a human donor in good health (CMV status not recorded). Some clones in this sample may be carry-over from other donors' samples. The sample in question was cultured CD8+ T cells from PBMCs, obtained from culture after CMV antigen stimulation. The chain employs TRBV28 and TRBJ1-4; the D gene is possibly TRBD1 (5 bases). The CDR3 region is CASRSLTGTHEKLFF. The CDR3 DNA sequence: TGTGCCAGCAGGTCTTTAACCGGGACCCATGAAAAACTGTTTTTT.